This T cell receptor (beta chain) was observed in a study of blood T cell repertoires in COVID-19. Overall study context: From T cells, B-cell-depleted T cells, or PBMCs came the material, which was cDNA or gDNA.

Self-reported history from a screening survey and questionnaire set each donor's cohort. Donors of Cohort 3 who recovered were those that had two negative PCRs, clearance, or symptom resolution. The method was immunoSEQ multiplex PCR; TCRdb's version includes in-frame clones alone and lacks a portion of them. The table lists 200,000 to 250,000 clones, 84% of them singletons. CDR3 size: 16 residues. The sequencing sample was made of PBMCs or T cells enriched from blood (not recorded which). This chain links TRBV21-1 with TRBJ2-2; the table's D call, TRBD1, has no DNA check behind it. TRBV21-1 counts as a pseudogene. This TCR was sampled from a man between 60 and 75 years old who had recovered from COVID-19. The CDR3 DNA follows: TGTGCCAGCAGCGATGACAGGGGCTGGAACACCGGGGAGCTGTTTTTT. Protein: CASSDDRGWNTGELFF.